This T cell receptor beta chain stems from a study of blood T cells in healthy people across ages. A second 7 to 11 cycle PCR used barcoded and J-beta primers. Each CDR3 protein is one row after TCRdb ran MiXCR on the 5' RACE reads. The table lists about a million distinct CDR3 sequences, around 48% of them singletons. The CDR3 is 19 residues long. The germline V gene encodes CDR1 MGHRA and CDR2 YSYEKL. Losses at the gene ends were 0 bases for V and 3 bases for J; bases not matched to a gene: 13. Donors each provided about 9.5 milliliters of peripheral blood. The chain couples TRBV4-1 to TRBJ2-3; TRBD2 matches 9 bases. The sequence derives from a man under 40 in good health. Sequencing was performed on blood. CDR3 bases: TGCGCCAGCAGCCAAGAATGGGGCAGAGCGGGGGGCCGGACAGATACGCAGTATTTT. It translates to CASSQEWGRAGGRTDTQYF.